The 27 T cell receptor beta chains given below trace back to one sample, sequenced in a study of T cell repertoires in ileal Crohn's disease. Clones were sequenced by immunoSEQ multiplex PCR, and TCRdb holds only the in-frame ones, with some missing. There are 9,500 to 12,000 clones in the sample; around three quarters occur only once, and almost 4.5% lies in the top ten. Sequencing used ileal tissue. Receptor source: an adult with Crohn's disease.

The CDR3 loop reads CASSFPQESYNEQFF. The CDR3 DNA reads TGTGCCAGCAGCTTCCCACAGGAATCCTACAATGAGCAGTTCTTC. The chain uses TRBV11-3 and TRBJ2-1; D possibly corresponds to TRBD1 (5 bases). V was cut by 3 bases and J by 1 base, with 10 bases left in between. Germline V lookup: CDR1 SGHNT, CDR2 YENEEA. The CDR3 length is 15 residues.

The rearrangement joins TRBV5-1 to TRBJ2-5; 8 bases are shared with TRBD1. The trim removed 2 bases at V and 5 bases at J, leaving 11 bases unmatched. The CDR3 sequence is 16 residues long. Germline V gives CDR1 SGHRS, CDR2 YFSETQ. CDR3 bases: TGCGCCAGCAGCTTATGGGGCAGGGGGCGTGAGGAGACCCAGTACTTC. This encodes CASSLWGRGREETQYF.

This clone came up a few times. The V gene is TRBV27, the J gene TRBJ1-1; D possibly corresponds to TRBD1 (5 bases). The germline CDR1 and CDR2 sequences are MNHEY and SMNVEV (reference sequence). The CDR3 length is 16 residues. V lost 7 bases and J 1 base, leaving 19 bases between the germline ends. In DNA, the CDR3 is TGTGCCAGCACCCACTCCCCAGGGTGGGGGAACACTGAAGCTTTCTTT. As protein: CASTHSPGWGNTEAFF.

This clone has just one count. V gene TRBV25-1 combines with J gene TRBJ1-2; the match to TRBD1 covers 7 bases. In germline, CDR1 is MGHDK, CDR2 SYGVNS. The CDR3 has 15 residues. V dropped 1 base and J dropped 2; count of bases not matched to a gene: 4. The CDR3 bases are TGTGCCAGCAGTGAATTGAGAGGGGGCAACTATGGCTACACCTTC. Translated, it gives CASSELRGGNYGYTF.

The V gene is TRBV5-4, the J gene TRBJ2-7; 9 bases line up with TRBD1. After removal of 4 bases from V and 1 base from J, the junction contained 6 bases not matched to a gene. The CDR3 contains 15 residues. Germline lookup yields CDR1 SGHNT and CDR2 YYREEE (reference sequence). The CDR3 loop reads CASSLGGQGSYEQYF. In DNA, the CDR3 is TGTGCCAGCAGCCTGGGTGGACAGGGGTCCTACGAGCAGTACTTC.

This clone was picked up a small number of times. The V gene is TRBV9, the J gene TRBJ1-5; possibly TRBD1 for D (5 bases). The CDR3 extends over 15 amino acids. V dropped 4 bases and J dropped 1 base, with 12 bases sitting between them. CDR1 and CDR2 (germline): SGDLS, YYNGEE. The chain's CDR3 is CASSSVGASNQPQHF. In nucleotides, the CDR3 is TGTGCCAGCAGCAGCGTTGGGGCGAGCAATCAGCCCCAGCATTTT.

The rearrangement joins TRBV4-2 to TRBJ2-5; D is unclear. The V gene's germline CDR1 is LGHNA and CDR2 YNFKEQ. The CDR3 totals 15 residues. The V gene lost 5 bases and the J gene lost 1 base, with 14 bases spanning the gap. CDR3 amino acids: CASSSELGGQETQYF. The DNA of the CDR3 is TGTGCCAGCAGCTCCGAGCTTGGCGGCCAAGAGACCCAGTACTTC.

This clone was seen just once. Written as DNA, the CDR3 is TGTGCCAGCAGTTATAACAGGGGGTCGGGATATGGCTACACCTTC. As protein: CASSYNRGSGYGYTF. The chain recombines TRBV27 with TRBJ1-2, with 8 bases identical to TRBD1. Germline CDR1 is MNHEY and CDR2 is SMNVEV (reference sequence). This CDR3 comprises 15 residues. After removal of 4 bases from V and 5 bases from J, the junction contained 9 bases not matched to a gene.

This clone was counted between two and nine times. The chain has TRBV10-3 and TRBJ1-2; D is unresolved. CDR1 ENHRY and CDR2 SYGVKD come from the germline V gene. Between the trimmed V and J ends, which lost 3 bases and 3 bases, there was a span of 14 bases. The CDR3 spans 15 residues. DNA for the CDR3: TGTGCCATCAGTGAATTACAGAGTCGTTACTATGGCTACACCTTC. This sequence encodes CAISELQSRYYGYTF.

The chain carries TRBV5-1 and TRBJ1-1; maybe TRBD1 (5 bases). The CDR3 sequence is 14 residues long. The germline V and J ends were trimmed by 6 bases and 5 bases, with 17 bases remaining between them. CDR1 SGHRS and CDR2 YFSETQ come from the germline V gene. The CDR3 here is CASTSPIGETEAFF. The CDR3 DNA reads TGCGCCAGCACCTCGCCGATAGGGGAAACTGAAGCTTTCTTT.

CDR3 bases: TGTGCCAGCAGCATAAGCGGGGGGCCTACAGGGGAGCTGTTTTTT. It yields the protein CASSISGGPTGELFF. This chain links TRBV11-2 with TRBJ2-2; 9 nucleotides align to TRBD2. This CDR3 region has 15 residues. Losses at the gene ends were 5 bases for V and 8 bases for J; bases not matched to a gene: 9. CDR1 and CDR2 from the germline V gene are SGHAT and FQNNGV.

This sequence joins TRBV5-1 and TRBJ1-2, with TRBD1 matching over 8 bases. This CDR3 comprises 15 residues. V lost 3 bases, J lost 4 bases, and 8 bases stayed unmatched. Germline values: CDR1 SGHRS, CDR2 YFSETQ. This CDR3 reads CASSSNRGETYGYTF. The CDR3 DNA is TGCGCCAGCAGCTCTAACAGGGGGGAGACCTATGGCTACACCTTC.

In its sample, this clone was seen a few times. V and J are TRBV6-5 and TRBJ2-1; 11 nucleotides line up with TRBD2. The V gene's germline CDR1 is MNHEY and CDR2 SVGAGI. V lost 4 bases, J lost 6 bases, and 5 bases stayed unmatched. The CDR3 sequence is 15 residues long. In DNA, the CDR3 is TGTGCCAGCAGTTCTGCCGGGACTAGCGGCAATGAGCAGTTCTTC. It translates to CASSSAGTSGNEQFF.

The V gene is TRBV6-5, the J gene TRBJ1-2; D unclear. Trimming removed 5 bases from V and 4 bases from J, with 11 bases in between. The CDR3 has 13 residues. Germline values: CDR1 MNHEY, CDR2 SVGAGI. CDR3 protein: CASSTNSGYGYTF. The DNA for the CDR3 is TGTGCCAGCAGTACCAATTCGGGCTATGGCTACACCTTC.

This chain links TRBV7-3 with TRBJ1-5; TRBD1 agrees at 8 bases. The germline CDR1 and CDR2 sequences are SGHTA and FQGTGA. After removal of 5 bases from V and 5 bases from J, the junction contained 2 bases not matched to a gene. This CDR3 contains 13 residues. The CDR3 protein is CASSLTGDQPQHF. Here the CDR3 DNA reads TGTGCCAGCAGCCTGACAGGGGATCAGCCCCAGCATTTT.

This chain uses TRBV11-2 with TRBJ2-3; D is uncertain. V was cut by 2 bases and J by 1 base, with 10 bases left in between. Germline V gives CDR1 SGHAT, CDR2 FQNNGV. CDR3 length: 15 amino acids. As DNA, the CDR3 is TGTGCCAGCAGCTTAAAGATGCAGGGCACAGATACGCAGTATTTT. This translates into CASSLKMQGTDTQYF.

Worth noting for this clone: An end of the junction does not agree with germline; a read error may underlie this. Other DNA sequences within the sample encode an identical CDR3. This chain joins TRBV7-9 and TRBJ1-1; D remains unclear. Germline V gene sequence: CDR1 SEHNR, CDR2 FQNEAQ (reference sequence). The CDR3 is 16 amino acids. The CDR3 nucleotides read TGTGCCAGCAGCCCTCAAGGTCTCGGGGTGAACACTGAGGCTTTCTTT. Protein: CASSPQGLGVNTEAFF. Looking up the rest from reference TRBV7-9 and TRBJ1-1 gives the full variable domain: DTGVSQNPRHKITKRGQNVTFRCDPISEHNRLYWYRQTLGQGPEFLTYFQNEAQLEKSRLLSDRFSAERPKGSFSTLEIQRTEQGDSAMYLCASSPQGLGVNTEAFFGQGTRLTVV.

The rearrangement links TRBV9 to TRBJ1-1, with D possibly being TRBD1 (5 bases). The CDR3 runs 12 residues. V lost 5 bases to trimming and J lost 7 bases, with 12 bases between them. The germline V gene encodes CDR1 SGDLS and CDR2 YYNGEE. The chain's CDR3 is CASSYQGGEAFF. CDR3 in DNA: TGTGCCAGCAGTTATCAGGGAGGTGAAGCTTTCTTT.

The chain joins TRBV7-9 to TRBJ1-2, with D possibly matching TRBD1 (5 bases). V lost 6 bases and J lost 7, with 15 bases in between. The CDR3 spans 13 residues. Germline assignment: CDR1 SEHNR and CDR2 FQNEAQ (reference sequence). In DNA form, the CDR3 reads TGTGCCAGCAGTCACGGGGGGTTGGGTGGCTACACCTTC. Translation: CASSHGGLGGYTF. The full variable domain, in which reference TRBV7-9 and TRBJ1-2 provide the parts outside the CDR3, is DTGVSQNPRHKITKRGQNVTFRCDPISEHNRLYWYRQTLGQGPEFLTYFQNEAQLEKSRLLSDRFSAERPKGSFSTLEIQRTEQGDSAMYLCASSHGGLGGYTFGSGTRLTVV.

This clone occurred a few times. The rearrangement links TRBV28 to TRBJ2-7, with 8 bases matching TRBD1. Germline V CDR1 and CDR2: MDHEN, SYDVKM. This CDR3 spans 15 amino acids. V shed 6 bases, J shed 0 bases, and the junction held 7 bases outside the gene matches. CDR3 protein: CASRMDRASSYEQYF. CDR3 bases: TGTGCCAGCAGGATGGACAGGGCCTCCTCCTACGAGCAGTACTTC.

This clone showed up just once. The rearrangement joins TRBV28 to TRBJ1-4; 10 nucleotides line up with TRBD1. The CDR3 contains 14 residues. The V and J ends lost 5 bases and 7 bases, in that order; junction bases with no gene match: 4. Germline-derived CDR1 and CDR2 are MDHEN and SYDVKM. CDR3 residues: CASSTGQGGEKLFF. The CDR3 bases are TGTGCCAGCAGTACCGGACAGGGGGGTGAAAAACTGTTTTTT. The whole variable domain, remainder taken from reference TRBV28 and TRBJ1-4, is DVKVTQSSRYLVKRTGEKVFLECVQDMDHENMFWYRQDPGLGLRLIYFSYDVKMKEKGDIPEGYSVSREKKERFSLILESASTNQTSMYLCASSTGQGGEKLFFGSGTQLSVL.

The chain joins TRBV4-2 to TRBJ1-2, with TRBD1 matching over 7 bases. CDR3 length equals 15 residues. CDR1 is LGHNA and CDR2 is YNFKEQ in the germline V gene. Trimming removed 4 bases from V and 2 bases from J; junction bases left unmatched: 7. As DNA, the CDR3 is TGTGCCAGCAGCCTAGACAGGGCACCCAACTATGGCTACACCTTC. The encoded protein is CASSLDRAPNYGYTF.

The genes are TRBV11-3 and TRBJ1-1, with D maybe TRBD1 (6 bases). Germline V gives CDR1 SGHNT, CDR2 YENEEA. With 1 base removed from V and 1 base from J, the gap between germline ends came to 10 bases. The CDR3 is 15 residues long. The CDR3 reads CASSLGGGANTEAFF. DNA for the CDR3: TGTGCCAGCAGCTTAGGTGGGGGGGCGAACACTGAAGCTTTCTTT.

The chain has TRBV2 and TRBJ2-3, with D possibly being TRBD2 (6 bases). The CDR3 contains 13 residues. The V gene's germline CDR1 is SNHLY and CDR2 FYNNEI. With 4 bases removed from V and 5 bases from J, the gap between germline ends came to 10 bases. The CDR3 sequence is CASSGGLLDTQYF. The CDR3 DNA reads TGTGCCAGCAGTGGGGGACTGTTAGATACGCAGTATTTT. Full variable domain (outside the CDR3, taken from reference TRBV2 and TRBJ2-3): EPEVTQTPSHQVTQMGQEVILRCVPISNHLYFYWYRQILGQKVEFLVSFYNNEISEKSEIFDDQFSVERPDGSNFTLKIRSTKLEDSAMYFCASSGGLLDTQYFGPGTRLTVL.

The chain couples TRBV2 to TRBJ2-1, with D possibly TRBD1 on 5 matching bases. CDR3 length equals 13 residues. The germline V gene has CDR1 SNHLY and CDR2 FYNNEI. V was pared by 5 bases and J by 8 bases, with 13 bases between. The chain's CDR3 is CASSLNFRDEQFF. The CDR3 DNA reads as TGTGCCAGCAGTCTCAATTTCAGGGATGAGCAGTTCTTC.

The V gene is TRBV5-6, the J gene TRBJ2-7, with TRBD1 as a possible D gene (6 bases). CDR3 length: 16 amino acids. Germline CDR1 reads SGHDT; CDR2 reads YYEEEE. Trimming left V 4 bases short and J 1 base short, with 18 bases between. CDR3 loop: CASSPTTTGWSYEQYF. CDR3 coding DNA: TGTGCCAGCAGCCCCACGACGACAGGATGGTCCTACGAGCAGTACTTC.

The CDR3 here is CAISQDRGLGGYTF. The CDR3 bases are TGTGCCATCAGCCAGGACAGGGGGCTTGGTGGCTACACCTTC. The J gene is TRBJ1-2, the V gene TRBV10-3, with TRBD1 identical over 11 bases. V gave up 6 bases and J gave up 7 bases; unmatched junction bases: 7. The CDR3 extends over 14 amino acids. CDR1 is ENHRY and CDR2 is SYGVKD in the germline V gene.